The rows below give T cell receptor beta chains drawn from one sample of a study of cytomegalovirus exposure and HLA in healthy donors. Generated by immunoSEQ multiplex PCR, the TCRdb table keeps only in-frame clones and is missing some. The sample holds 100,000 to 150,000 clones, roughly four fifths seen once. Source material: PBMCs. All receptors derive from a male donor in good health and CMV-seronegative. Each CDR3 is given with its conserved first and last residue. The order of the fields is V gene, J gene, CDR3 protein.

v_gene: TRBV27
j_gene: TRBJ2-7
CDR3aa: CASSRDQTGDYEQYF

v_gene: TRBV4-2
j_gene: TRBJ1-4
CDR3aa: CASSPGQTPSTNEKLFF

v_gene: TRBV15
j_gene: TRBJ1-2
CDR3aa: CATSRAGTGAGYTF

v_gene: TRBV28
j_gene: TRBJ1-2
CDR3aa: CASSLLTGGNYGYTF

v_gene: TRBV4-2
j_gene: TRBJ1-5
CDR3aa: CASSQDLGGNQPQHF

v_gene: TRBV7-2
j_gene: TRBJ1-5
CDR3aa: CASSLKAGPQPQHF

v_gene: TRBV10-3
j_gene: TRBJ2-7
CDR3aa: CAISGQGIEQYF

v_gene: TRBV21-1
j_gene: TRBJ2-1
CDR3aa: CASRPKGVRGLYEQFF

v_gene: TRBV5-6
j_gene: TRBJ2-7
CDR3aa: CASSLEGAGGWYEQYF

v_gene: TRBV19
j_gene: TRBJ1-1
CDR3aa: CASSTEMNTEAFF

v_gene: TRBV5-1
j_gene: TRBJ1-1
CDR3aa: CASSLGDINTEAFF

v_gene: TRBV18
j_gene: TRBJ2-2
CDR3aa: CASSPRSVANTGELFF

v_gene: TRBV30
j_gene: TRBJ2-7
CDR3aa: CAWKPGTHGEQYF

v_gene: TRBV7-6
j_gene: TRBJ2-2
CDR3aa: CASSPNPGQGTGELFF

v_gene: TRBV4-3
j_gene: TRBJ1-3
CDR3aa: CASSQRGGNTIYF

v_gene: TRBV18
j_gene: TRBJ1-3
CDR3aa: CASSRDSGANTIYF

v_gene: TRBV27
j_gene: TRBJ2-3
CDR3aa: CASSPLGGGSADTQYF

v_gene: TRBV14
j_gene: TRBJ2-7
CDR3aa: CASSLETVAYEQYF

v_gene: TRBV27
j_gene: TRBJ1-2
CDR3aa: CASSPEGALYGYTF

v_gene: TRBV27
j_gene: TRBJ1-1
CDR3aa: CASKTGRNRDTEAFF